The 5 T cell receptor beta chains below come from one sample, sequenced in a study of cytomegalovirus exposure and HLA in healthy donors. TCRdb's copy holds only in-frame clones and misses some; the assay was immunoSEQ multiplex PCR. The repertoire holds around 140,000 clones, with roughly 89% as singletons. The specimen was PBMCs. The receptors stem from a woman between 18 and 29 years old in good health and CMV-seronegative.

This clone was picked up a small number of times. CDR3 sequence: CASTNALAGVTGELFF. In DNA form, the CDR3 reads TGTGCCAGCACCAACGCACTAGCGGGGGTCACCGGGGAGCTGTTTTTT. The chain uses TRBV4-2 and TRBJ2-2; 11 nucleotides line up with TRBD2. Germline V gene sequence: CDR1 LGHNA, CDR2 YNFKEQ. The junction had 8 bases not matched to a gene; V was cut back by 7 bases and J by 4 bases. CDR3 length: 16 amino acids.

The chain has TRBV28 and TRBJ1-2; D ambiguous. Germline V lookup: CDR1 MDHEN, CDR2 SYDVKM. The germline V and J ends were trimmed by 5 bases and 4 bases, with 2 bases remaining between them. CDR3 length: 10 amino acids. The CDR3 region has the DNA TGTGCCAGCAGTCTCTATGGCTACACCTTC. Residues: CASSLYGYTF.

The chain employs TRBV6-4 and TRBJ2-1, with a weak D call TRBD1 (7 bases). CDR1 is MRHNA and CDR2 is SNTAGT in the germline V gene. V was trimmed by 6 bases and J by 9 bases, leaving 18 bases between them. CDR3 size: 14 residues. The CDR3 loop reads CASRTETGRGEQFF. The CDR3 region has the DNA TGTGCCAGCAGAACTGAGACAGGGCGGGGTGAGCAGTTCTTC.

This chain joins TRBV4-1 and TRBJ2-7; TRBD1 matches 10 bases. Germline CDR1 and CDR2: MGHRA and YSYEKL. V trimming: 3 bases; J trimming: 3 bases; junction bases outside the gene matches: 5. There are 15 residues in the CDR3. CDR3 amino acids: CASSHSWDRGYEQYF. For the CDR3, the DNA is TGCGCCAGCAGCCATTCGTGGGACAGGGGCTACGAGCAGTACTTC.

The chain has TRBV5-1 and TRBJ1-2; weak D call: TRBD1 (6 bases). With 5 bases removed from V and 2 bases from J, the gap between germline ends came to 13 bases. The CDR3 is made up of 14 amino acids. Germline values: CDR1 SGHRS, CDR2 YFSETQ. In DNA form, the CDR3 reads TGCGCCAGCAGGGAACAGGGCACCAACTATGGCTACACCTTC. As protein: CASREQGTNYGYTF.